The 9 T cell receptor beta chains reported below all come from one sample, sequenced in a study of T cells in Graves' hyperthyroidism and ophthalmopathy. Amplified TCR beta CDR3 regions derived from RNA transcripts. HTBI primers were used for first-round RT-PCR of the TCR CDR3. TCRdb re-derived calls from the multiplex PCR reads in MiXCR, one entry per CDR3 protein. The sample records some 370,000 distinct CDR3 sequences, about an eighth being singletons. Sequenced material: blood. The receptors originated from a man over 45 with Graves' ophthalmopathy.

This clonotype was seen at least ten times. V is TRBV2 and J is TRBJ1-1; no definite D call. Germline V gives CDR1 SNHLY, CDR2 FYNNEI. The CDR3 consists of 14 residues. V lost 6 bases, J lost 4 bases, and 15 bases lay in between. The CDR3 loop reads CASRFYGDGTEAFF. The DNA of the CDR3 is TGTGCCAGCAGATTCTACGGAGACGGCACTGAAGCTTTCTTT.

This clonotype was detected only a few times. The rearrangement joins TRBV9 to TRBJ1-1; no clear D. Germline CDR1 SGDLS, CDR2 YYNGEE. V was pared by 0 bases and J by 6 bases, with 15 bases between. The CDR3 has 15 residues. DNA for the CDR3: TGTGCCAGCAGCGTAGAGGGAACCAGAAGACCTGAAGCTTTCTTT. The encoded protein is CASSVEGTRRPEAFF.

The CDR3 spells CSASKGHPNTEAFF. In nucleotides, the CDR3 is TGCAGTGCGAGTAAGGGACACCCGAACACTGAAGCTTTCTTT. The chain combines TRBV20-1 with TRBJ1-1, with D maybe TRBD1 (6 bases). There are 14 residues in the CDR3. In germline, CDR1 is DFQATT, CDR2 SNEGSKA (reference sequence). The V end was cut by 6 bases, the J end by 1 base, with 15 bases between.

Many counts were recorded for this clonotype. The V call is TRBV14, the J call TRBJ1-4; D is undetermined. Germline V CDR1 and CDR2: SGHDN, FVKESK. CDR3 length: 16 residues. Trimming left V 4 bases short and J 6 bases short, with 18 bases between. The CDR3 reads CASSLEATTLYEKLFF. Here the CDR3 DNA reads TGTGCCAGCAGCCTCGAAGCGACAACATTATATGAAAAACTGTTTTTT.

In its sample, this clonotype was seen many times. The chain recombines TRBV6-2 or TRBV6-3 with TRBJ2-7; possibly TRBD2 for D (6 bases). The ends were cut back, 5 bases at V and 2 bases at J, with 16 bases in the middle. Germline V gives CDR1 MNHEY, CDR2 SVGEGT. This CDR3 contains 15 residues. This chain's CDR3 is CASSRYRDWAYEQYF. In DNA, the CDR3 is TGTGCCAGCAGTAGATACCGGGACTGGGCCTACGAGCAGTACTTC.

In its sample, this clonotype was seen a few times. This chain uses TRBV20-1 with TRBJ2-7; D gene unclear. The CDR3 consists of 13 residues. CDR1 is DFQATT, CDR2 SNEGSKA, per germline (reference sequence). As DNA, the CDR3 is TGCAGCACCGACACGGACCTTCTCTACGAGCAGTACTTC. Translating it yields CSTDTDLLYEQYF.

The J gene is TRBJ1-3, the V gene TRBV18, with 7 bases fitting TRBD1. V dropped 6 bases and J dropped 3; count of bases not matched to a gene: 5. The germline V gene encodes CDR1 KGHSH and CDR2 LQKENI. The CDR3 extends over 14 amino acids. The CDR3 protein is CASSRGTDGNTIYF. CDR3 nucleotide sequence: TGTGCCAGCTCGCGAGGGACAGATGGAAACACCATATATTTT.

This clonotype was counted a few times. The chain couples TRBV7-9 to TRBJ2-7; TRBD2 matches at 7 bases. Germline V lookup: CDR1 SEHNR, CDR2 FQNEAQ (reference sequence). This CDR3 has 16 amino acids. After removal of 5 bases from V and 2 bases from J, the junction contained 12 bases not matched to a gene. CDR3 sequence reads: CASSRAGGSPTYEQYF. CDR3 DNA sequence: TGTGCCAGCAGCCGGGCTGGCGGGAGTCCGACCTACGAGCAGTACTTC.

This clonotype came up a few times. This sequence joins TRBV5-1 and TRBJ2-5; D perhaps matches TRBD1 (5 bases). This CDR3 has 13 amino acids. V was pared by 3 bases and J by 4 bases, with 10 bases between. Germline lookup yields CDR1 SGHRS and CDR2 YFSETQ. The CDR3 DNA is TGCGCCAGCAGCTACGCAGGGTCAGAGACCCAGTACTTC. Residues: CASSYAGSETQYF.